Sequencing of this TCR beta chain was carried out in a study of post-analysis software for immune sequencing data. Study overall: Clinical courses comprised relapsing-remitting, secondary progressive and progressive-relapsing multiple sclerosis. The study's findings and limits: There were about five TRBV segments more frequent in patients than controls, and TRBV5-6, TRBV5-1 and TRBV20-1 were among them. The normalized Chao1 diversity of multiple sclerosis patients was significantly lower than that of controls. Samples from one preparation batch, clustered by F measure, grouped strongly together.

TCR beta cDNA libraries had unique molecular identifiers. TCRdb ran MiXCR on the PCR reads and lists one entry per CDR3 protein. The profile shows more than 450,000 distinct CDR3 sequences, roughly 46% of them singletons. Concerning this clonotype: Its antigen is unknown.

Losses at the gene ends were 8 bases for V and 3 bases for J; bases not matched to a gene: 5. CDR1 and CDR2 (germline): ENHRY, SYGVKD. CDR3 length: 13 amino acids. The receptor's source is a girl between 5 and 17 years old with multiple sclerosis. The chain joins TRBV10-3 to TRBJ2-7; 9 bases line up with TRBD1. The sample consisted of blood. This CDR3 is CAIRDRVGYEQYF. The CDR3, as DNA: TGTGCCATCCGGGACAGGGTCGGCTACGAGCAGTACTTC.